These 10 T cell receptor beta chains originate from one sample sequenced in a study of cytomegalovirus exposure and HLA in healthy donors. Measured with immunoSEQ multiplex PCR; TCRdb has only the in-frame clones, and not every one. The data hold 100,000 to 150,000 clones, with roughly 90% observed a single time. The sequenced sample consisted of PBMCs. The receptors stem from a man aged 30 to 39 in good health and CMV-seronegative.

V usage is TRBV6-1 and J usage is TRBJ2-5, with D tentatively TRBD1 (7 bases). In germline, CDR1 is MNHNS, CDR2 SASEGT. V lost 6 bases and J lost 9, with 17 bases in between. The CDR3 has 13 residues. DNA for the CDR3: TGTGCCAGCAGACGCGGGACAGATAGTTCCCAGTACTTC. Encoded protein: CASRRGTDSSQYF.

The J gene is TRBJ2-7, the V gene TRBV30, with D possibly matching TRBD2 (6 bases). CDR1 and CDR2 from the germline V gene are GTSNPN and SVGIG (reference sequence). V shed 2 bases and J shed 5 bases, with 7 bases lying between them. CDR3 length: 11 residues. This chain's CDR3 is CAWSRTNEQYF. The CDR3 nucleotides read TGTGCCTGGAGTAGGACTAACGAGCAGTACTTC.

CDR3: CASSLNNKGGWYF. The CDR3 bases are TGTGCCAGCAGCTTAAACAACAAAGGAGGGTGGTACTTC. This chain links TRBV13 with TRBJ2-5; tentative D call: TRBD2 (6 bases). V lost 2 bases and J 13 bases, leaving 17 bases between the germline ends. The CDR3 has 13 amino acids. Germline CDR1 PRHDT, CDR2 FYEKMQ (reference sequence).

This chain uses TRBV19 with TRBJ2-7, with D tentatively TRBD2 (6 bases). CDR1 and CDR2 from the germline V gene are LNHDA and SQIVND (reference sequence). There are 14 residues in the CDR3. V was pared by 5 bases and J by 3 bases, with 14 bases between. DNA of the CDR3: TGTGCCAGTAGTTGGGGTACGGGAGACTACGAGCAGTACTTC. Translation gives CASSWGTGDYEQYF.

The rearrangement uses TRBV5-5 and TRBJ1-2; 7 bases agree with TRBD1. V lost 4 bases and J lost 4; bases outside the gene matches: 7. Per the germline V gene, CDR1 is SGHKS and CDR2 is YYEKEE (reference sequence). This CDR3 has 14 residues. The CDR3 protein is CASSVQTGAYGYTF. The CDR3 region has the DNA TGTGCCAGCAGCGTTCAAACAGGGGCCTATGGCTACACCTTC. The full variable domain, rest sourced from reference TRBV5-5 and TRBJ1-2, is DAGVTQSPTHLIKTRGQQVTLRCSPISGHKSVSWYQQVLGQGPQFIFQYYEKEERGRGNFPDRFSARQFPNYSSELNVNALLLGDSALYLCASSVQTGAYGYTFGSGTRLTVV.

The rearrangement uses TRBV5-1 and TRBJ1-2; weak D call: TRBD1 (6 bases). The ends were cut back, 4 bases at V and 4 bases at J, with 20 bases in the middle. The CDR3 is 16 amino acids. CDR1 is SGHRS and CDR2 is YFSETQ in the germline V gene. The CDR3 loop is CASSQIVRGASYGYTF. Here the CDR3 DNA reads TGCGCCAGCAGCCAGATAGTCCGGGGGGCGAGCTATGGCTACACCTTC.

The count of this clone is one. CDR3 in DNA: TGCGCCAGCAGGAAGGACGGGGTCACCGGGGAGCTGTTTTTT. Translating gives CASRKDGVTGELFF. This chain joins TRBV4-1 and TRBJ2-2, with D perhaps TRBD2 (5 bases). This CDR3 has 14 residues. With 6 bases removed from V and 4 bases from J, the gap between germline ends came to 12 bases. Germline assignment: CDR1 MGHRA and CDR2 YSYEKL.

The CDR3 loop is CSVDSGTVEGPEQYF. For the CDR3, the DNA is TGCAGCGTTGACTCCGGGACAGTTGAGGGTCCGGAGCAGTACTTC. V usage is TRBV29-1 and J usage is TRBJ2-7, with 7 nucleotides matching TRBD1. Trimming removed 3 bases from V and 7 bases from J; junction bases left unmatched: 15. Looked up from germline, CDR1 is SQVTM and CDR2 is ANQGSEA. The CDR3 totals 15 residues.

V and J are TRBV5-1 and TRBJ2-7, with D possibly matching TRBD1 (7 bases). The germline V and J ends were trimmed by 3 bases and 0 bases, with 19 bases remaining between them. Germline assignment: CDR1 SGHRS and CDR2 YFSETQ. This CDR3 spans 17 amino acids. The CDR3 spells CASSSTRGDSPSYEQYF. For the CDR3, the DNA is TGCGCCAGCAGCTCCACAAGGGGGGACAGCCCCTCCTACGAGCAGTACTTC.

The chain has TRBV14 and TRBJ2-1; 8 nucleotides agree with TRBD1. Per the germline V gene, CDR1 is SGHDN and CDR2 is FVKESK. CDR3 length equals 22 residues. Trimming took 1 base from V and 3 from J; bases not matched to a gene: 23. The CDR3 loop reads CASSQVYASGTGCWRNYNEQFF. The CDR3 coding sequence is TGTGCCAGCAGCCAAGTGTACGCGTCCGGGACAGGCTGCTGGAGGAACTACAATGAGCAGTTCTTC.